Each of the 30 T cell receptor beta chains below was sequenced from the same sample in a study of blood T cell repertoires in COVID-19 (TCRdb year 2020). Receptors were amplified or captured by the immunoSEQ multiplex PCR assay. This immuneACCESS table, as held by TCRdb, lists in-frame sequences with V and J called but not all clones. Of the missing ones, under half trace to an unresolved V gene in checked studies; the others have no known cause. Within this sample are approximately 440,000 clones, with about 87% of them counted one time only. The ten largest make up roughly 13% of the sample. Sequenced material: peripheral blood. The receptor set was obtained from a woman aged 45-65 years with COVID-19, enrolled during active disease.

This sequence joins TRBV12-5 and TRBJ2-3; tentatively, D is TRBD1 (6 bases). Germline values: CDR1 LGHNT, CDR2 FRNRAP. Trimming stripped 7 bases from V and 6 bases from J, with 14 bases between. This CDR3 has 13 residues. In DNA, the CDR3 is TGTGCTAGTGAGAGGACAGCCCTCGATACGCAGTATTTT. It is translated as CASERTALDTQYF. The whole variable domain, filled in from reference TRBV12-5 and TRBJ2-3, reads DARVTQTPRHKVTEMGQEVTMRCQPILGHNTVFWYRQTMMQGLELLAYFRNRAPLDDSGMPKDRFSAEMPDATLATLKIQPSEPRDSAVYFCASERTALDTQYFGPGTRLTVL.

The V and J genes are TRBV5-1 and TRBJ2-2, with D possibly being TRBD2 (5 bases). The CDR3 is 12 amino acids. The V end lost 7 bases, the J end lost 5 bases, and 9 bases lay between the germline ends. From germline, CDR1 is SGHRS and CDR2 YFSETQ. Written as DNA, the CDR3 is TGCGCCAGCGAGGGTACGACCGGGGAGCTGTTTTTT. Translation: CASEGTTGELFF.

Note on this clone: This CDR3 is missing its conserved last phenylalanine or tryptophan, likely due to a read error. The DNA is omitted, as the CDR3 cannot be located on it reliably, and the CDR3 follows TCRdb's listing. The chain uses TRBV2 and TRBJ1-2; TRBD1 is the table's D call and was not checked against the DNA. A total of 11 residues make up the CDR3, ends included. Germline-derived CDR1 and CDR2 are SNHLY and FYNNEI. CDR3 sequence: CASSRQGPELN.

The chain employs TRBV2 and TRBJ1-4, with 7 bases that match TRBD1. From germline, CDR1 is SNHLY and CDR2 FYNNEI. V shed 7 bases, J shed 0 bases, and the junction held 5 bases outside the gene matches. The CDR3 consists of 15 residues. The CDR3 region is CASKDTGATNEKLFF. CDR3 in DNA: TGTGCCAGCAAGGACACAGGGGCAACTAATGAAAAACTGTTTTTT.

The chain carries TRBV4-1 and TRBJ2-2; TRBD2 matches at 9 bases. The length of the CDR3 is 16 residues. Losses at the gene ends were 3 bases for V and 2 bases for J; bases not matched to a gene: 4. CDR1 is MGHRA, CDR2 YSYEKL, per germline. In DNA, the CDR3 is TGCGCCAGCAGCCAGGCGGGGGGGCAAAACACCGGGGAGCTGTTTTTT. Protein sequence: CASSQAGGQNTGELFF.

The chain uses TRBV6-5 and TRBJ1-1, with a tentative D call TRBD1 (6 bases). The CDR3 has 14 residues. In germline, CDR1 is MNHEY, CDR2 SVGAGI. V was clipped by 6 bases and J by 5 bases, with 16 bases between them. The CDR3 nucleotides are TGTGCCAGCAGCGTTAGAGGGGGAAGGACTGAAGCTTTCTTT. Translating gives CASSVRGGRTEAFF.

The V call is TRBV12-3 or TRBV12-4, the J call TRBJ2-2; D uncertain. V was shortened by 3 bases and J by 1 base, with 3 bases between the two germline ends. This CDR3 is built from 13 residues. Here the CDR3 reads CASSFRNTGELFF. In DNA form, the CDR3 reads TGTGCCAGCAGTTTTCGGAACACCGGGGAGCTGTTTTTT.

The chain joins TRBV3-1 (or the pseudogene TRBV3-2) to TRBJ2-7; tentative D call: TRBD1 (5 bases). The CDR3 loop spans 14 amino acids. V was cut by 2 bases and J by 0 bases, with 8 bases left in between. Germline assignment: CDR1 LGHDT and CDR2 YNNKEL (reference sequence). CDR3 sequence: CASSQIDSSYEQYF. CDR3 bases: TGTGCCAGCAGCCAAATCGACAGCTCCTACGAGCAGTACTTC.

V usage is TRBV7-9 and J usage is TRBJ2-7; D is perhaps TRBD2 (6 bases). The CDR3 is 15 residues long. Germline CDR1 is SEHNR and CDR2 is FQNEAQ (reference sequence). V lost 3 bases to trimming and J lost 0 bases, with 12 bases between them. This CDR3 reads CASSFGGALSYEQYF. As DNA, the CDR3 is TGTGCCAGCAGCTTCGGCGGGGCCCTCTCCTACGAGCAGTACTTC.

V and J are TRBV10-2 and TRBJ2-7; 10 positions agree with TRBD1. Germline CDR1 reads WSHSY; CDR2 reads SAAADI. The ends lost 10 bases at V and 6 bases at J; junction bases unmatched: 9. CDR3 length: 13 residues. The CDR3 sequence is CATSPGQGLEQYF. For the CDR3, the DNA is TGCGCCACCAGCCCGGGACAGGGGCTCGAGCAGTACTTC.

The chain joins TRBV11-1 to TRBJ1-4; tentatively, D is TRBD1 (6 bases). The ends were cut back, 5 bases at V and 8 bases at J, with 12 bases in the middle. Germline V gene data show CDR1 as SGHAT and CDR2 as FQDESV (reference sequence). The CDR3 covers 13 residues. In DNA form, the CDR3 reads TGTGCCAGCAGCGCCTTGACAGGAGAAAAACTGTTTTTT. Protein product: CASSALTGEKLFF.

The rearrangement links TRBV5-1 to TRBJ2-1; TRBD2 matches 8 bases. The CDR3 is 16 residues long. V shed 3 bases, J shed 0 bases, and the junction held 5 bases outside the gene matches. Germline V CDR1 and CDR2: SGHRS, YFSETQ. The CDR3 is CASSSGGGSSYNEQFF. The CDR3 nucleotides are TGCGCCAGCAGCTCGGGAGGGGGGAGCTCCTACAATGAGCAGTTCTTC.

This chain uses TRBV29-1 with TRBJ1-2; D perhaps matches TRBD1 (6 bases). V was pared by 7 bases and J by 6 bases, with 15 bases between. Germline V gene lookup returns CDR1 SQVTM and CDR2 ANQGSEA. The CDR3 extends over 12 amino acids. CDR3: CSAPSRGHGYTF. The CDR3 DNA reads TGCAGCGCCCCCTCCAGGGGACATGGCTACACCTTC.

The chain couples TRBV6-2 or TRBV6-3 to TRBJ1-4, with 9 bases lining up with TRBD1. Germline CDR1 and CDR2: MNHEY and SVGEGT. Trimming removed 5 bases from V and 5 bases from J; junction bases left unmatched: 3. CDR3 length: 14 residues. CDR3 protein: CASSRDRVNEKLFF. CDR3 sequence (DNA): TGTGCCAGCAGTCGGGACAGGGTGAATGAAAAACTGTTTTTT.

Concerning this clone: This CDR3 is also generated by other DNA sequences in the sample. The chain employs TRBV27 and TRBJ1-2; no reliable D call. Trimming removed 2 bases at V and 2 bases at J, with 6 bases between. Germline V lookup: CDR1 MNHEY, CDR2 SMNVEV (reference sequence). This CDR3 is 13 amino acids long. CDR3 amino acids: CASSLAGNYGYTF. CDR3 in DNA: TGTGCCAGCAGTTTAGCCGGGAACTATGGCTACACCTTC.

V usage is TRBV19 and J usage is TRBJ1-1; unclear D gene. The V end was cut by 6 bases, the J end by 1 base, with 12 bases between. Germline CDR1 is LNHDA and CDR2 is SQIVND (reference sequence). This CDR3 region has 14 residues. The chain's CDR3 is CASSRVGENTEAFF. The CDR3 DNA reads TGTGCCAGTAGCCGGGTAGGAGAGAACACTGAAGCTTTCTTT.

V gene TRBV28 combines with J gene TRBJ1-2; 7 bases line up with TRBD1. The CDR3 is made up of 12 amino acids. From germline, CDR1 is MDHEN and CDR2 SYDVKM. Trimming cost V 5 bases and J 8 bases; bases outside gene matches: 5. The CDR3 DNA is TGTGCCAGCAGTCCCCGACAGGGCGGCTACACCTTC. Its protein is CASSPRQGGYTF.

The chain couples TRBV28 to TRBJ2-7; 11 bases line up with TRBD2. Looked up from germline, CDR1 is MDHEN and CDR2 is SYDVKM. This CDR3 comprises 17 residues. J was trimmed by 2 bases and V by 5 bases; bases with no gene match: 11. CDR3: CASSLSGGALVPYEQYF. The CDR3 DNA sequence: TGTGCCAGCAGTCTTAGCGGGGGGGCCCTAGTCCCCTACGAGCAGTACTTC.

V is TRBV11-2 and J is TRBJ1-1; 7 positions agree with TRBD1. The CDR3 is 13 amino acids. Germline lookup yields CDR1 SGHAT and CDR2 FQNNGV. Germline trimming cut 5 bases from V and 5 bases from J; bases unmatched to any gene: 5. CDR3 coding DNA: TGTGCCAGCAGCCTATCAGGGGGAACTGAAGCTTTCTTT. The encoded protein is CASSLSGGTEAFF.

The chain combines TRBV6-5 with TRBJ2-3; D is uncertain. CDR3 length: 11 amino acids. The V and J ends lost 6 bases and 4 bases respectively, with 5 bases between them. Germline V lookup: CDR1 MNHEY, CDR2 SVGAGI. CDR3 region: CASRAADTQYF. In nucleotides, the CDR3 is TGTGCCAGCAGGGCAGCAGATACGCAGTATTTT.

Turning to this clone: An end of the junction does not agree with germline; a read error may underlie this. The V gene is TRBV6-5, the J gene TRBJ1-2; 8 bases agree with TRBD1. Germline V gene lookup returns CDR1 MNHEY and CDR2 SVGAGI. This CDR3 has 15 residues. CDR3 sequence: CASRYTGGTNYGYTF. The CDR3 coding sequence is TGTGCCAGCCGTTATACAGGGGGAACTAACTATGGCTACACCTTC.

This clone was recorded once. The CDR3 sequence is CASSTRQGGAGAFF. The DNA for the CDR3 is TGTGCCAGTAGCACTCGACAAGGGGGGGCGGGAGCTTTCTTT. The chain carries TRBV19 and TRBJ1-1; D may be TRBD1 (6 bases). Trimming stripped 6 bases from V and 10 bases from J, with 21 bases between. Germline-derived CDR1 and CDR2 are LNHDA and SQIVND (reference sequence). The length of the CDR3 is 14 residues.

The chain joins TRBV29-1 to TRBJ1-2, with 7 bases aligning to TRBD1. The CDR3 has 13 residues. V shed 5 bases, J shed 7 bases, and the junction held 10 bases outside the gene matches. Germline values: CDR1 SQVTM, CDR2 ANQGSEA. The CDR3 region has the DNA TGCAGCGTTTGGGGTACAGGGGTTAGTGGCTACACCTTC. It is translated as CSVWGTGVSGYTF.

The rearrangement joins TRBV27 to TRBJ2-2; 7 nucleotides match TRBD2. The CDR3 contains 15 residues. Unmatched junction bases numbered 1, after V lost 3 bases and J lost 0 bases. Germline-derived CDR1 and CDR2 are MNHEY and SMNVEV (reference sequence). CDR3: CASSFGLANTGELFF. The CDR3 DNA reads as TGTGCCAGCAGTTTCGGACTAGCGAACACCGGGGAGCTGTTTTTT.

The CDR3 DNA follows: TGCGCCAGCAGCCCCTCCGGGACAGATATACAAGATACGCAGTATTTT. Its protein is CASSPSGTDIQDTQYF. The rearrangement uses TRBV5-1 and TRBJ2-3, with 7 positions matching TRBD1. The CDR3 consists of 16 residues. Germline V lookup: CDR1 SGHRS, CDR2 YFSETQ. Trimming removed 4 bases from V and 5 bases from J; junction bases left unmatched: 13.

This chain joins TRBV20-1 and TRBJ2-5; D is possibly TRBD1 (5 bases). This CDR3 has 15 amino acids. The V and J ends lost 3 bases and 4 bases respectively, with 18 bases between them. The germline V gene encodes CDR1 DFQATT and CDR2 SNEGSKA (reference sequence). The CDR3 sequence is CSASWAVGARETQYF. CDR3 sequence (DNA): TGCAGTGCTAGTTGGGCGGTAGGGGCCCGAGAGACCCAGTACTTC.

This clone is a singleton in its sample. The chain links TRBV27 to TRBJ2-1; TRBD2 agrees at 11 bases. The CDR3 is 13 residues long. Trimming removed 5 bases from V and 10 bases from J; junction bases left unmatched: 4. The germline CDR1 and CDR2 sequences are MNHEY and SMNVEV (reference sequence). The CDR3 bases are TGTGCCAGCAGTATCACTAGCGGGGGAGAGCAGTTCTTC. Protein product: CASSITSGGEQFF.

The V call is TRBV4-1, the J call TRBJ1-1; D gene unclear. V was trimmed by 0 bases and J by 1 base, leaving 6 bases between them. Germline loops: CDR1 MGHRA, CDR2 YSYEKL. The CDR3 is made up of 14 amino acids. The CDR3 coding sequence is TGCGCCAGCAGCCAAGAGAGGTGGAACACTGAAGCTTTCTTT. Its protein is CASSQERWNTEAFF.

The chain has TRBV11-1 and TRBJ2-3, with D perhaps matching TRBD2 (5 bases). CDR3 size: 14 residues. Per germline, CDR1 SGHAT and CDR2 FQDESV (reference sequence). Trimming shortened V by 1 base and J by 3 bases, and 8 bases separated the two germline ends. In nucleotides, the CDR3 is TGTGCCAGCAGCTTAGAGCGGCAGACAGATACGCAGTATTTT. Translation gives CASSLERQTDTQYF.

The V gene is TRBV2, the J gene TRBJ1-5; TRBD1 is a possible D gene (6 bases). The CDR3 totals 14 residues. Looked up from germline, CDR1 is SNHLY and CDR2 is FYNNEI. V was pared by 4 bases and J by 7 bases, with 14 bases between. Here the CDR3 DNA reads TGTGCCAGCAGTGCTCAGGGGATGGAGCAGCCCCAGCATTTT. Translated, it gives CASSAQGMEQPQHF. The variable domain in full, completed from reference TRBV2 and TRBJ1-5, reads EPEVTQTPSHQVTQMGQEVILRCVPISNHLYFYWYRQILGQKVEFLVSFYNNEISEKSEIFDDQFSVERPDGSNFTLKIRSTKLEDSAMYFCASSAQGMEQPQHFGDGTRLSIL.